This T cell receptor beta chain is from a study of response to subunit inactivated influenza vaccine. Study-wide points: Few new T cells, the authors suggested, are recruited by each seasonal influenza vaccination.

A note on this clonotype: Its antigen is currently unknown.

The CDR3 has 15 residues. Germline-derived CDR1 and CDR2 are MGHRA and YSYEKL. The ends were cut back, 1 base at V and 0 bases at J, with 7 bases in the middle. One entry per CDR3 protein results from TCRdb running MiXCR on the RT-PCR reads. The sample consists of about 570,000 distinct CDR3 sequences, about an eighth of them appearing once. This chain connects TRBV4-1 to TRBJ2-1, with D unclear. The sequence was collected from a man aged 50 or older who received an inactivated influenza vaccine. Here the sequenced sample was PBMCs from blood, taken on the day of vaccination. In DNA form, the CDR3 reads TGCGCCAGCAGCCAAGCGTGGCACTCCTACAATGAGCAGTTCTTC. This codes for CASSQAWHSYNEQFF.